This TCR beta chain was profiled in a study of T cells in Graves' hyperthyroidism and ophthalmopathy. Study-wide points: Blood shared most expanded thyroid clonotypes above 0.001.

This clonotype has a count of ten or more. What it binds is unknown. The study included ophthalmopathy patients with Clinical Activity Score at least 3, NOSPECS grade at least 4 and duration under 3 months. Exclusion criteria comprised uncontrolled infection, other autoimmune disease, pregnancy or lactation. Amplification yielded TCR beta CDR3 regions, with RNA transcripts as the source. The HTBI set primed first-round TCR CDR3 RT-PCR. Each CDR3 protein is one row after TCRdb ran MiXCR on the multiplex PCR reads. There are around 340,000 distinct CDR3 sequences in the sample; less than 20% occur only once, and around 16% lies in the top ten. Trimming removed 1 base at V and 5 bases at J, with 26 bases between. This CDR3 spans 19 amino acids. CDR1 is MDHEN, CDR2 SYDVKM, per germline.

The sequencing input was blood. The rearrangement links TRBV28 to TRBJ1-2; D not resolved. This receptor was obtained from a woman in her forties with Graves' ophthalmopathy. The CDR3 here is CASSLFIGTDTSLGYGYTF. The CDR3 region has the DNA TGTGCCAGCAGTTTATTTATTGGTACAGACACTTCACTGGGGTATGGCTACACCTTC.